A single sample gave rise to the 2 T cell receptor beta chains below, sequenced in a study of blood T cell repertoires in COVID-19. Profiling relied on immunoSEQ multiplex PCR, and the TCRdb table lists in-frame clones only, not all of them. Found here are around 29,000 clones, about 85% of them singletons; the top ten hold 9% to 9.5%. Material: peripheral blood. These TCRs come from a human donor in a cohort sampled during active COVID-19.

The V gene is TRBV7-9, the J gene TRBJ1-1; tentative D call: TRBD1 (6 bases). The V and J ends lost 1 base and 6 bases respectively, with 12 bases between them. Germline V gives CDR1 SEHNR, CDR2 FQNEAQ (reference sequence). This CDR3 region has 14 residues. The DNA for the CDR3 is TGTGCCAGCAGCTTAGTTGGGGGCGACGCTGAAGCTTTCTTT. This sequence encodes CASSLVGGDAEAFF. Complete variable domain (other parts from reference TRBV7-9 and TRBJ1-1): DTGVSQNPRHKITKRGQNVTFRCDPISEHNRLYWYRQTLGQGPEFLTYFQNEAQLEKSRLLSDRFSAERPKGSFSTLEIQRTEQGDSAMYLCASSLVGGDAEAFFGQGTRLTVV.

The chain couples TRBV2 to TRBJ1-5; perhaps TRBD1 as D (6 bases). Germline CDR1 SNHLY, CDR2 FYNNEI. The CDR3 covers 14 residues. Trimming shortened V by 6 bases and J by 7 bases, and 16 bases separated the two germline ends. This CDR3 reads CASSRGGADQPQHF. In DNA, the CDR3 is TGTGCCAGCAGCCGTGGGGGGGCAGACCAGCCCCAGCATTTT.